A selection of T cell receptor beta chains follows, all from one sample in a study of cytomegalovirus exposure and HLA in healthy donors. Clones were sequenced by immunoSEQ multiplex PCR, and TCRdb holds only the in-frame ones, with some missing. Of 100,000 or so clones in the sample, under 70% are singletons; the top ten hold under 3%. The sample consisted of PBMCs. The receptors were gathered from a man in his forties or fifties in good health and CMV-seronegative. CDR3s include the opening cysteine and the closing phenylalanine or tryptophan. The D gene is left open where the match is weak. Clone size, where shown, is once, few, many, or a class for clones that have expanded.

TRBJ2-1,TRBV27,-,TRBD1,CASSFRDRGSYNEQFF,TGTGCCAGCAGTTTTAGGGACAGGGGTTCCTACAATGAGCAGTTCTTC
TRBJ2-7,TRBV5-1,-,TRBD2,CASRLTTSGYEQYF,TGCGCCAGCAGGTTGACCACTAGCGGATACGAGCAGTACTTC
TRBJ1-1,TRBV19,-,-,CASSNWAAQGKAFF,TGTGCCAGTAGTAATTGGGCCGCCCAGGGGAAAGCTTTCTTT
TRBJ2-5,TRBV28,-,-,CASSSGQMKETQYF,TGTGCCAGCAGTTCAGGGCAGATGAAAGAGACCCAGTACTTC
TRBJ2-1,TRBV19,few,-,CASSIGAEQFF,TGTGCCAGTAGTATAGGAGCGGAGCAGTTCTTC
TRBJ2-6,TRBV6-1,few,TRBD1,CASSGPGQSSGANVLTF,TGTGCCAGCAGTGGTCCGGGACAGAGCTCTGGGGCCAACGTCCTGACTTTC
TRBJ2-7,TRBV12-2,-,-,CASRLVAGVYEQYF,TGTGCAAGTCGCTTAGTAGCGGGAGTCTACGAGCAGTACTTC
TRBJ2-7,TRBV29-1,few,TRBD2,CSARTSGAPESRYEQYF,TGCAGCGCCCGGACTAGCGGGGCCCCGGAGTCTAGGTACGAGCAGTACTTC
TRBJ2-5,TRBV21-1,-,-,CASGYPGTGGTPQYF,TGTGCCAGCGGCTACCCGGGGACGGGGGGGACCCCCCAGTACTTC
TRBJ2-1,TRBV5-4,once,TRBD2,CASSRRTSGGNEQFF,TGTGCCAGCAGCCGAAGGACTAGCGGGGGGAATGAGCAGTTCTTC
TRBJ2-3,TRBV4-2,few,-,CASSLGEDTDTQYF,TGTGCCAGCAGCCTCGGGGAAGACACAGATACGCAGTATTTT
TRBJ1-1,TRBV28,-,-,CASSLQGIYTEAFF,TGTGCCAGCAGCCTACAGGGCATTTACACTGAAGCTTTCTTT
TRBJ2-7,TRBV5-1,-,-,CASSKRPGLEIHEQYF,TGCGCCAGCAGCAAAAGACCGGGACTGGAGATCCACGAGCAGTACTTC
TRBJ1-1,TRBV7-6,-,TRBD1,CASSRSRDRDSTMNTEAFF,TGTGCCAGCAGCCGTTCTCGGGACAGGGACAGTACAATGAACACTGAAGCTTTCTTT
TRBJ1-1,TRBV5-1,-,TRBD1,CASSPGTGWNTEAFF,TGCGCCAGCAGCCCTGGGACAGGGTGGAACACTGAAGCTTTCTTT
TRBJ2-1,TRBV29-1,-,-,CSVDESEGYGDNEQFF,TGCAGCGTTGATGAGTCGGAGGGGTATGGGGACAATGAGCAGTTCTTC
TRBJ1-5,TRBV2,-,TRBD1,CASGGTGNQPQHF,TGTGCCAGCGGCGGGACAGGGAATCAGCCCCAGCATTTT
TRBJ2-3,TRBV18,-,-,CASSPAVTDTQYF,TGTGCCAGCTCACCAGCAGTCACAGATACGCAGTATTTT
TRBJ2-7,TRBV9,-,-,CASSVVPGSYEQYF,TGTGCCAGCAGCGTCGTACCAGGCTCCTACGAGCAGTACTTC
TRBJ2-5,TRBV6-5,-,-,CASSETGRGQYF,TGTGCCAGCAGTGAGACAGGCCGTGGGCAGTACTTC
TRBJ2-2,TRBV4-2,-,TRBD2,CASSQSGGATGELFF,TGTGCCAGCAGCCAGAGCGGGGGGGCCACCGGGGAGCTGTTTTTT
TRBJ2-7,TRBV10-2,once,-,CASRKGDYEQYF,TGCGCCAGCCGAAAAGGGGACTACGAGCAGTACTTC
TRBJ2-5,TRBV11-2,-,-,CASRSETWETQYF,TGTGCCAGCAGGTCAGAAACGTGGGAGACCCAGTACTTC
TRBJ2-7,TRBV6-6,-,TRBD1,CASGGQSYEQYF,TGTGCCAGCGGGGGACAGTCCTACGAGCAGTACTTC
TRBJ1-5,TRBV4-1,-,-,CASSQLTHSNQPQHF,TGCGCCAGCAGCCAACTGACACATAGCAATCAGCCCCAGCATTTT
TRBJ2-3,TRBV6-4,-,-,CASSDRGSPDTQYF,TGTGCCAGCAGTGACCGAGGTAGCCCAGATACGCAGTATTTT
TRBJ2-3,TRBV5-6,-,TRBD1,CASSLIRGRDTQYF,TGTGCCAGCAGCTTGATTAGGGGGCGGGATACGCAGTATTTT
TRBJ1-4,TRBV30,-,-,CAWSVGQGAFF,-
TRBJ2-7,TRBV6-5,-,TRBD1,CASSSPGQGYYEQYF,TGTGCCAGCAGTTCACCGGGACAGGGATACTACGAGCAGTACTTC
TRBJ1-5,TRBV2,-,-,CASNAGAQPQHF,TGTGCCAGCAATGCGGGGGCCCAGCCCCAGCATTTT
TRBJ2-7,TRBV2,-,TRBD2,CASLLAGGPGYEQYF,TGTGCCAGCCTACTAGCGGGAGGGCCAGGCTACGAGCAGTACTTC
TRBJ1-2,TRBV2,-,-,CASIRGRGYGYTF,TGTGCCAGCATCCGGGGCAGGGGCTATGGCTACACCTTC
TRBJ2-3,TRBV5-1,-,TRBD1,CASSRGTGGPDTQYF,TGCGCCAGCAGCCGTGGGACAGGGGGCCCAGATACGCAGTATTTT
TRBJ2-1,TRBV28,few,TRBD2,CASSGGTRALDEQFF,TGTGCCAGCAGTGGGGGGACTAGGGCCCTGGATGAGCAGTTCTTC
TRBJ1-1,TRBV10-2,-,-,CASSESISTGYWNTEAFF,TGCGCCAGCAGTGAGTCCATCTCCACAGGGTATTGGAACACTGAAGCTTTCTTT
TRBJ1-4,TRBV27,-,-,CASSLTGRNEKLFF,TGTGCCAGCAGTTTAACAGGGCGGAATGAAAAACTGTTTTTT
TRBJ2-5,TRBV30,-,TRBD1,CAWSFFYRDRDQETQYF,TGTGCCTGGAGTTTCTTCTACAGGGACAGGGACCAAGAGACCCAGTACTTC
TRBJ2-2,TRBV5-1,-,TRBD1,CASSPRTGVTGELFF,TGCGCCAGCAGCCCACGGACAGGAGTTACCGGGGAGCTGTTTTTT
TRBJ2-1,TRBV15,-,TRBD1,CATSREMIGTGNEQFF,TGTGCCACCAGCAGAGAAATGATTGGGACAGGTAATGAGCAGTTCTTC
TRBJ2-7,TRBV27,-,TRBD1,CASKLGSGQGAYEQYF,TGTGCCAGCAAATTGGGGTCAGGACAGGGGGCCTACGAGCAGTACTTC
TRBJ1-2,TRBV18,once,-,CASSPQDNPNYGYTF,TGTGCCAGCTCACCCCAGGATAATCCTAACTATGGCTACACCTTC
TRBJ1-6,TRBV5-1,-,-,CASSLGTANNSPLHF,TGCGCCAGCAGCCTGGGGACTGCCAATAATTCACCCCTCCACTTT
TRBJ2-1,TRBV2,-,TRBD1,CASRRTGGSNEQFF,TGTGCCAGCAGACGGACAGGGGGTAGCAATGAGCAGTTCTTC
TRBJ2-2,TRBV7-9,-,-,CASSLEQSNTGELFF,TGTGCCAGCAGCTTAGAACAGTCGAACACCGGGGAGCTGTTTTTT
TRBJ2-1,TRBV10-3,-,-,CAISGQRYNEQFF,TGTGCCATCAGTGGACAGAGGTACAATGAGCAGTTCTTC
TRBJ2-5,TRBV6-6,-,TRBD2,CASNRGGSEQTQYF,TGTGCCAGCAATCGCGGGGGGTCCGAGCAGACCCAGTACTTC
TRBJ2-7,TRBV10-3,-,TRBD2,CAISETSGGAGEQYF,TGTGCCATCAGCGAGACTAGCGGGGGGGCAGGCGAGCAGTACTTC
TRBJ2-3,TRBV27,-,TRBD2,CASSQTSGTTDTQYF,TGTGCCAGCAGCCAGACTAGCGGGACAACAGATACGCAGTATTTT
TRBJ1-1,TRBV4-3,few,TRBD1,CASSQDRGLLNTEAFF,TGCGCCAGCAGCCAAGATAGGGGGCTGTTGAACACTGAAGCTTTCTTT
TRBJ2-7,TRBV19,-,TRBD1,CASSVRTGPYEQYF,TGTGCCAGTAGTGTACGGACAGGGCCCTACGAGCAGTACTTC
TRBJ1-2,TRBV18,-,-,CASSPPGGYGYTF,TGTGCCAGCTCACCACCGGGGGGCTATGGCTACACCTTC